This record looks at one T cell receptor (beta chain) sequence and its context. Its target is not known. The data derive from a study of cytomegalovirus exposure and HLA in healthy donors. Regarding the study as a whole: Previously analyzed data showed that most TCR beta V segments were productive at a frequency of about 87% or about 30%.

Primers for the PCR totalled 60 Vbeta and 13 Jbeta. Some clones are missing from TCRdb's copy, which holds only in-frame ones; the method was immunoSEQ multiplex PCR. This table has a few hundred thousand clones, approximately 90% appearing once. Each donor was nominally healthy when sampled (though unrecorded immune exposures were likely). V trimming: 7 bases; J trimming: 7 bases; junction bases outside the gene matches: 5. Germline CDR1 is SEHNR and CDR2 is FQNEAQ (reference sequence). This CDR3 has 12 residues. This sequence was found in a young woman in good health and CMV-seronegative. Sequences were obtained from PBMCs. The rearrangement links TRBV7-9 to TRBJ1-2; 8 bases are a match to TRBD1. CDR3 sequence reads: CASTTGGGGYTF. CDR3 DNA: TGTGCCAGCACTACAGGGGGTGGTGGCTACACCTTC.